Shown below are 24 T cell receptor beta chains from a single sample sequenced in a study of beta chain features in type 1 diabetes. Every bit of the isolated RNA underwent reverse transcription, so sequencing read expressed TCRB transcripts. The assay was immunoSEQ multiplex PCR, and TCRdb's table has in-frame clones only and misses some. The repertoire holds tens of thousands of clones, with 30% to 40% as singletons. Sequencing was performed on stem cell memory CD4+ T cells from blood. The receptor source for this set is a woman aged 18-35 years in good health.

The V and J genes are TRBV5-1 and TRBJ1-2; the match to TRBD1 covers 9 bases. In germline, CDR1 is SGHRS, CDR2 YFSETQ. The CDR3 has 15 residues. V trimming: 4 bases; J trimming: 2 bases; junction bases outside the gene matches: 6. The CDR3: CASSLRTGANYGYTF. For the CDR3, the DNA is TGCGCCAGCAGCCTACGGACAGGGGCGAACTATGGCTACACCTTC.

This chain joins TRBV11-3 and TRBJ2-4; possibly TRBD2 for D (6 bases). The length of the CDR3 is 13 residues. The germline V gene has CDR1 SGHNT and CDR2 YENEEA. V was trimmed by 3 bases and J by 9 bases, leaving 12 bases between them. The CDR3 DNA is TGTGCCAGCAGCTTGGTGCCCGGGGGCATTCAGTACTTC. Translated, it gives CASSLVPGGIQYF.

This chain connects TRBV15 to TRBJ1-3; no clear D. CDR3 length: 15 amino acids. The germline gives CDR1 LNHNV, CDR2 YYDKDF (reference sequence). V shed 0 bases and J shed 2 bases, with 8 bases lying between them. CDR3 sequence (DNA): TGTGCCACCAGCAGAGACCGGGGTGCTGGAAACACCATATATTTT. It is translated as CATSRDRGAGNTIYF. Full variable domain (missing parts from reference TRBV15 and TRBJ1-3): DAMVIQNPRYQVTQFGKPVTLSCSQTLNHNVMYWYQQKSSQAPKLLFHYYDKDFNNEADTPDNFQSRRPNTSFCFLDIRSPGLGDTAMYLCATSRDRGAGNTIYFGEGSWLTVV.

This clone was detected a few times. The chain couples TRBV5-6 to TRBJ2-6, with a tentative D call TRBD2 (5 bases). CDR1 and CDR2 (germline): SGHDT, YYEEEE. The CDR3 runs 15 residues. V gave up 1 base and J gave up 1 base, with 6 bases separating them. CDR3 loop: CASSLRGSGANVLTF. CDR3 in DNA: TGTGCCAGCAGCTTGAGAGGGTCTGGGGCCAACGTCCTGACTTTC.

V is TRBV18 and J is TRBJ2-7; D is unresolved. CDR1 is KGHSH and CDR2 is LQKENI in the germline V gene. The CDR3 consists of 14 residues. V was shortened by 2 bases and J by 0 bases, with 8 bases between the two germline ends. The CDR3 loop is CASSPNPSSYEQYF. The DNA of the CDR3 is TGTGCCAGCTCACCAAATCCGAGCTCCTACGAGCAGTACTTC.

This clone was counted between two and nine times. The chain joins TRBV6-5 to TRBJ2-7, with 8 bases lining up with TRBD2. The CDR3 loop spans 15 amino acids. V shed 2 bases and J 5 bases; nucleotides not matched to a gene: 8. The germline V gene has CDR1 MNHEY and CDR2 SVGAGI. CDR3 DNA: TGTGCCAGCAGTTACGACAGCGGGAGTATCAACGAGCAGTACTTC. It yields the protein CASSYDSGSINEQYF.

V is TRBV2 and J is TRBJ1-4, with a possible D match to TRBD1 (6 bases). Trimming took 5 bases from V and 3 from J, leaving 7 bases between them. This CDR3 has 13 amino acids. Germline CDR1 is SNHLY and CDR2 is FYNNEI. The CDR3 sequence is CASSQGPNEKLFF. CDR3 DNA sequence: TGTGCCAGCAGTCAGGGGCCTAATGAAAAACTGTTTTTT.

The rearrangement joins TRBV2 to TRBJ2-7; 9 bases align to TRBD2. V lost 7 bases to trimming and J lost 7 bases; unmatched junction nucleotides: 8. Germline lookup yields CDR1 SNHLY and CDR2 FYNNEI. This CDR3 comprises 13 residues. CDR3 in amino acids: CASKTSGLREQYF. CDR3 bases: TGTGCCAGCAAGACTAGCGGTCTTCGAGAGCAGTACTTC.

For the CDR3, the DNA is TGCGCCAGCAGTCAATCGACGATCCGGGACAGGGAAAATTTGTTCGGTCAGCCCCAGCATTTT. This codes for CASSQSTIRDRENLFGQPQHF. The rearrangement uses TRBV23-1 and TRBJ1-5, with 9 bases identical to TRBD1. TRBV23-1 is an open reading frame whose function is uncertain. Losses at the gene ends were 0 bases for V and 6 bases for J; bases not matched to a gene: 21. The CDR3 is 21 amino acids.

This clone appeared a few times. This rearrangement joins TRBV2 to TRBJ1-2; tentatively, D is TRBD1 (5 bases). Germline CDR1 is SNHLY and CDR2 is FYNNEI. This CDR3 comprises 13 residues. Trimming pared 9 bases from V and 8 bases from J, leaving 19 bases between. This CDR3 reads CASRVDSSPGYTF. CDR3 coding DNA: TGTGCCAGTCGCGTCGACAGTTCCCCGGGCTACACCTTC.

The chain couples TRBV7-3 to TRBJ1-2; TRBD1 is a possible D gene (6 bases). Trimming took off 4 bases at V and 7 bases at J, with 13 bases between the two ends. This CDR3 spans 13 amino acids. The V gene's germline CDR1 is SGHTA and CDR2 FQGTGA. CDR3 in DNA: TGTGCCAGCAGCTACGACAGGACCTCTGGCTACACCTTC. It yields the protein CASSYDRTSGYTF.

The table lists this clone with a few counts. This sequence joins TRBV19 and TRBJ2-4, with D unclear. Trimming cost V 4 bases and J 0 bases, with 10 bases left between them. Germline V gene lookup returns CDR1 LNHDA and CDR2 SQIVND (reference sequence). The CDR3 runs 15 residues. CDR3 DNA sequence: TGTGCCAGTAGTACAACAGTTCTAGCCAAAAACATTCAGTACTTC. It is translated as CASSTTVLAKNIQYF.

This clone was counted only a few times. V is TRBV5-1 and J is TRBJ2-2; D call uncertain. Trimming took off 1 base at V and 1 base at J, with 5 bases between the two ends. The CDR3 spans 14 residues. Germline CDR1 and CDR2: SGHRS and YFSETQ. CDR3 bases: TGCGCCAGCAGCTTGAACGGGAACACCGGGGAGCTGTTTTTT. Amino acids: CASSLNGNTGELFF.

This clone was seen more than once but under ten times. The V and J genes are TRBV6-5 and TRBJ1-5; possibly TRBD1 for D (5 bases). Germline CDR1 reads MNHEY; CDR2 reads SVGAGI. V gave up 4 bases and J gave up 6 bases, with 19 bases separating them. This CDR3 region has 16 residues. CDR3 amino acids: CASSWRAGDTSQPQHF. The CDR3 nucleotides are TGTGCCAGCAGTTGGCGGGCGGGGGATACGAGTCAGCCCCAGCATTTT.

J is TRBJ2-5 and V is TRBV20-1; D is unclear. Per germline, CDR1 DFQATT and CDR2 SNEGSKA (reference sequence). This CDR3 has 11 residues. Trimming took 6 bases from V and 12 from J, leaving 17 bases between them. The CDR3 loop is CSAPPPRPKYF. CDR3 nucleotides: TGCAGTGCACCACCCCCCAGGCCGAAGTACTTC.

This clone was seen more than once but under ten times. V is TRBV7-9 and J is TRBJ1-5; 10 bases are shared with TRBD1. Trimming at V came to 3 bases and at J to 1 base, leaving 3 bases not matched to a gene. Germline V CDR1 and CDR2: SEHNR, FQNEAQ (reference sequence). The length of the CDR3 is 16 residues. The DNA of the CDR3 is TGTGCCAGCAGCTTGGACAGGGGGGGAAGCAATCAGCCCCAGCATTTT. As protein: CASSLDRGGSNQPQHF.

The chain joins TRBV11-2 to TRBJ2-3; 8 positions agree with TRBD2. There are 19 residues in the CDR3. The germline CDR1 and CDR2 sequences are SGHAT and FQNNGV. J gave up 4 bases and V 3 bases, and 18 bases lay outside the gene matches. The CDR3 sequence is CASSLRVDPAGGLADTQYF. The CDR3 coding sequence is TGTGCCAGCAGCTTGAGAGTAGATCCCGCGGGGGGCCTTGCAGATACGCAGTATTTT.

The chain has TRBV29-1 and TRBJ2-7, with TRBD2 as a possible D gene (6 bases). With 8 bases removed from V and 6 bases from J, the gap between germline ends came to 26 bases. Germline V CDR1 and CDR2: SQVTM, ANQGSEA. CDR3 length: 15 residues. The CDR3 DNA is TGCAGCCCACTGGTCGGGGGATATCGTTATTGCGAGCAGTACTTC. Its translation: CSPLVGGYRYCEQYF.

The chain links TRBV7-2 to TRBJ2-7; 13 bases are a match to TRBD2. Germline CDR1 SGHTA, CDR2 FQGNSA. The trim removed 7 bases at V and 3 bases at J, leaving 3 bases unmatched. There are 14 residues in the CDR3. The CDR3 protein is CASTRLAGGYEQYF. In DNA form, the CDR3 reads TGTGCCAGCACCAGACTAGCGGGAGGCTACGAGCAGTACTTC.

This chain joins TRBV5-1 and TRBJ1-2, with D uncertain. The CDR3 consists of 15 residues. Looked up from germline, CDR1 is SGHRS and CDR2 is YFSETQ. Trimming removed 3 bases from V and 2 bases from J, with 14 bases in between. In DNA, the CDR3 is TGCGCCAGCAGCTGGCCTCCTCCGGAGAACTATGGCTACACCTTC. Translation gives CASSWPPPENYGYTF.

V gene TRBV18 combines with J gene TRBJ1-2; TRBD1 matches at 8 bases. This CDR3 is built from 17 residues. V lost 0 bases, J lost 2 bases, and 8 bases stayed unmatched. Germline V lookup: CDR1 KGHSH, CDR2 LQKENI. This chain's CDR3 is CASSPPGWTGTNYGYTF. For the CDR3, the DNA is TGTGCCAGCTCACCACCGGGGTGGACAGGGACCAACTATGGCTACACCTTC.

The CDR3 DNA follows: TGTGCCATCAGTGAAATCCGGGGAAGAGAGACCCAGTACTTC. Its protein product is CAISEIRGRETQYF. The gene calls are TRBV10-3 and TRBJ2-5; a weak D match, TRBD2 (5 bases). The CDR3 length is 14 residues. The germline V gene has CDR1 ENHRY and CDR2 SYGVKD. Trimming left V 3 bases short and J 4 bases short, with 12 bases between.

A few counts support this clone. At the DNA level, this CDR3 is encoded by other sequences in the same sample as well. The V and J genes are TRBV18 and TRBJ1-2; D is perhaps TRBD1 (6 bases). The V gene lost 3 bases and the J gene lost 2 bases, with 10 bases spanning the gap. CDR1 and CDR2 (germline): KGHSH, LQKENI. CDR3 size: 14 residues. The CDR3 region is CASSPSGQNYGYTF. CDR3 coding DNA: TGTGCCAGCTCACCGTCAGGACAGAACTATGGCTACACCTTC.

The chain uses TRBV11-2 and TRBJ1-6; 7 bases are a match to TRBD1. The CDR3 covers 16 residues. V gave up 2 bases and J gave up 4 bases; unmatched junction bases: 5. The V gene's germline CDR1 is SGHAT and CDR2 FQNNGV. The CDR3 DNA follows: TGTGCCAGCAGCTTATATGGGACAGCTTATAATTCACCCCTCCACTTT. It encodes CASSLYGTAYNSPLHF.